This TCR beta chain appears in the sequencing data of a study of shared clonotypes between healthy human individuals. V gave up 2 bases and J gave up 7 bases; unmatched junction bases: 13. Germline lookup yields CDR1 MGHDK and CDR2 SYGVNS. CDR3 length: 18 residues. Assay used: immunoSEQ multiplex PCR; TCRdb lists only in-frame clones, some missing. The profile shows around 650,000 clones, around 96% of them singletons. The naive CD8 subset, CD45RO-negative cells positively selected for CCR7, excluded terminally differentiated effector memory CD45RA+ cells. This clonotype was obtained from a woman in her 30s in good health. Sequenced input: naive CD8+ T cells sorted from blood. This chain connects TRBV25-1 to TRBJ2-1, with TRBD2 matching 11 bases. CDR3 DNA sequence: TGTGCCAGCAGTGAACCGACCCGGAGACTAGCGGGATTGAATGAGCAGTTCTTC. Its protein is CASSEPTRRLAGLNEQFF.